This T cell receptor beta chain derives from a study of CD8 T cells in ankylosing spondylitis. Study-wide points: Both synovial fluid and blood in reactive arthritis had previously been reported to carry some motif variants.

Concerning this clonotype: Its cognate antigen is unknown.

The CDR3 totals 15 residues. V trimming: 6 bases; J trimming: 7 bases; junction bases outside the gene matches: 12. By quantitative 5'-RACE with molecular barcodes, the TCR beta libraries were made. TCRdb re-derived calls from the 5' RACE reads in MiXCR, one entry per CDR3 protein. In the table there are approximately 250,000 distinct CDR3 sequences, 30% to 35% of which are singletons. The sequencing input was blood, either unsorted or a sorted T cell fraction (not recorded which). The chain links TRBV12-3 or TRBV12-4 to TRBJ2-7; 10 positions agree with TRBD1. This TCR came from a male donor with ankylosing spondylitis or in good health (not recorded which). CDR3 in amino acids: CASRTGTGVGEEQYF. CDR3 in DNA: TGTGCCAGCAGAACCGGGACAGGGGTTGGGGAAGAGCAGTACTTC.